This T cell receptor (beta chain) emerged from a study of monozygotic twins with inflammatory bowel disease. The germline CDR1 and CDR2 sequences are SGHRS and YFSETQ. CDR3 length: 14 residues. The unique tags termed UMIs, each holding a 6-nucleotide sample barcode, were added by means of template switching. For each CDR3 protein, TCRdb gives one entry from its re-call of the 5' RACE reads, without DNA. The table lists under 150,000 distinct CDR3 sequences. The chain joins TRBV5-1 to TRBJ1-2. This TCR came from a human donor with ulcerative colitis or Crohn's disease, or a healthy co-twin of an affected twin (not recorded which). What was sequenced was blood. Here the CDR3 reads CASSVDRASYGYTF.